A selection of T cell receptor beta chains follows, all from one sample in a study of blood T cell repertoires in COVID-19. Repertoires were generated with immunoSEQ multiplex PCR, while TCRdb's copy carries only in-frame clones and drops some. The table lists a few hundred thousand clones, about 89% of them singletons. Sequenced input: peripheral blood. The receptor source for this set is a man between 35 and 55 years old who had recovered from COVID-19. Each CDR3 is given with its conserved first and last residue. A D gene is named only where the DNA matches it firmly. Expanded clones are given a class, and other clones once, few, many or no size at all.

v_gene,abundance,d_gene,j_gene,CDR3nt,CDR3aa
TRBV7-2,-,TRBD1,TRBJ2-7,TGTGCCAGCAGCTTAGGGAGGGACAGGGCTCACGAGCAGTACTTC,CASSLGRDRAHEQYF
TRBV25-1,once,-,TRBJ1-1,TGTGCCAGCAGTGCGGGGGTAGGAACTGAAGCTTTCTTT,CASSAGVGTEAFF
TRBV5-5,-,-,TRBJ2-1,TGTGCCAGCAGCGGGGGGATGAGGGATCGACAGGGTGGCTCCTACAATGAGCAGTTCTTC,CASSGGMRDRQGGSYNEQFF
TRBV19,many,-,TRBJ1-6,TGTGCCAGTAGTCCCCGCTCCTATAATTCACCCCTCCACTTT,CASSPRSYNSPLHF
TRBV11-3,once,-,TRBJ2-7,TGTGCCAGCAGCCGAGAGGTCTCCTACGAGCAGTACTTC,CASSREVSYEQYF
TRBV12-3/TRBV12-4,-,-,TRBJ2-3,TGTGCCAGCAACCGGGACTTACAAGATACGCAGTATTTT,CASNRDLQDTQYF
TRBV5-1,-,TRBD2,TRBJ2-1,TGCGCCAGCAGCCAGGGACTAGCGGGGGACGGGCGGCAGTTCTTC,CASSQGLAGDGRQFF
TRBV11-3,-,TRBD2,TRBJ2-1,TGTGCCAGCAGCAGGACTAGCGGGAGTGATGAGCAGTTCTTC,CASSRTSGSDEQFF
TRBV4-3,few,-,TRBJ2-2,TGCGCCAGCAGCCAAGATGTTCCGGGGAGGGAGCTGTTTTTT,CASSQDVPGRELFF
TRBV19,-,-,TRBJ1-5,TGTGCCAGTAGTATAGCTTCAGGGAAGGATCAGCCCCAGCATTTT,CASSIASGKDQPQHF
TRBV7-9,-,-,TRBJ1-4,TGTGCCAGCAGCCTGAGCGGGTTGGATGAAAAACTGTTTTTT,CASSLSGLDEKLFF
TRBV5-5,-,-,TRBJ1-2,TGTGCCAGCAGCTCCTTCGACCGACGGGATGGCTACACCTTC,CASSSFDRRDGYTF
TRBV11-2,-,-,TRBJ2-7,TGTGCCAGCAGCCCCGGACTAACCTACGAGCAGTACTTC,CASSPGLTYEQYF
TRBV19,-,TRBD1,TRBJ2-3,TGTGCCAGTAGTATAGATAGTGGGACAGGGAAGCAGTATTTT,CASSIDSGTGKQYF
TRBV30,-,-,TRBJ2-7,TGTGCCTGGAGAAGGGGACTCTACGAGCAGTACTTC,CAWRRGLYEQYF
TRBV7-9,-,-,TRBJ2-5,TGTGCCAGCAGCTTCGCGCGTCGGGAGGAGACCCAGTACTTC,CASSFARREETQYF
TRBV5-4,-,-,TRBJ1-3,TGTGCCAGCAGCGCCCAGGGCTCTGGAAACACCATATATTTT,CASSAQGSGNTIYF
TRBV18,-,-,TRBJ1-1,TGTGCCAGCTCACCCCTCCCTCAGGGCACTGAAGCTTTCTTT,CASSPLPQGTEAFF
TRBV27,-,-,TRBJ2-7,TGTGCCAGCAGTACCAGACAGCTAACCTACGAGCAGTACTTC,CASSTRQLTYEQYF
TRBV5-1,-,TRBD1,TRBJ2-7,TGCGCCAGCAGCCCTGTGACAGGGAGCCGCGAGCAGTACTTC,CASSPVTGSREQYF
TRBV5-1,once,-,TRBJ1-1,TGCGCCAGCAGCTTGGTCCTCCAGTCGAACACTGAAGCTTTCTTT,CASSLVLQSNTEAFF
TRBV19,-,-,TRBJ2-1,TGTGCCAGTAGTATAGCGGGGGGCGCCTACAATGAGCAGTTCTTC,CASSIAGGAYNEQFF
TRBV15,few,-,TRBJ1-5,TGTGCCACCAGCAGAGATAGGGGAAGCAATCAGCCCCAGCATTTT,CATSRDRGSNQPQHF
TRBV5-6,once,TRBD2,TRBJ2-5,TGTGCCAGCAGCTTGTTCTGGCGGGGGGGCCCGGGGACCCAGTACTTC,CASSLFWRGGPGTQYF
TRBV7-9,-,-,TRBJ2-1,TGTGCCAGCAGCTCTTCTAGCTTTAGCTCCTACAATGAGCAGTTCTTC,CASSSSSFSSYNEQFF
TRBV5-6,-,TRBD2,TRBJ2-5,TGTGCCAGCAGCTTGCGCCGACTAGCGGGGGTCCAAGAGACCCAGTACTTC,CASSLRRLAGVQETQYF
TRBV19,-,-,TRBJ1-4,TGTGCCAGTAGTTGGGGCGGGAGGAATGAAAAACTGTTTTTT,CASSWGGRNEKLFF
TRBV19,-,-,TRBJ1-2,TGTGCCAGTAGTATAGAGGGGCGGAACTATGGCTACACCTTC,CASSIEGRNYGYTF
TRBV30,-,TRBD2,TRBJ2-5,TGTGCCTGGAGTGTAGGGACTAGTCCTACAGGGACCCAGTACTTC,CAWSVGTSPTGTQYF
TRBV6-5,-,-,TRBJ2-3,TGTGCCAGCATCCCCCGGGGAGGAGGCACAGATACGCAGTATTTT,CASIPRGGGTDTQYF
TRBV5-1,-,-,TRBJ2-2,TGCGCCAGCAGCGCTCTAGAATTAAACACCGGGGAGCTGTTTTTT,CASSALELNTGELFF